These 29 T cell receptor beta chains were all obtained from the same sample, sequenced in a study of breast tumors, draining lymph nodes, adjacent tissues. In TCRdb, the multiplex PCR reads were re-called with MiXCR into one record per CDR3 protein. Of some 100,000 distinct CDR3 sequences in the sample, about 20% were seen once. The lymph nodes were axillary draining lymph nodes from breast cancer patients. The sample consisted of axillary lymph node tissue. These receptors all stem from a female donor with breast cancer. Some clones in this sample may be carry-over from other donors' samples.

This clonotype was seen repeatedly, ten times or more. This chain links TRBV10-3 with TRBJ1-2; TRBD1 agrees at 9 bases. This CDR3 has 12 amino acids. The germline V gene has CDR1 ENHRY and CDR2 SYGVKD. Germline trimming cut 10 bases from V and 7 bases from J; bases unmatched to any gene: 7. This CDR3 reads CATAGQGGGYTF. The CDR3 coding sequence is TGTGCCACCGCGGGACAGGGCGGTGGCTACACCTTC.

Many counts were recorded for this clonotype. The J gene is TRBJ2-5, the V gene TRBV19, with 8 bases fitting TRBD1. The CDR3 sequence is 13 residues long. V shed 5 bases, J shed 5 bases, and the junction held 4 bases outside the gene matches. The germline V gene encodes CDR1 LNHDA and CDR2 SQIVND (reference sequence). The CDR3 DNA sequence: TGTGCCAGTAGTGTCGACAGGGGTGAGACCCAGTACTTC. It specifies CASSVDRGETQYF.

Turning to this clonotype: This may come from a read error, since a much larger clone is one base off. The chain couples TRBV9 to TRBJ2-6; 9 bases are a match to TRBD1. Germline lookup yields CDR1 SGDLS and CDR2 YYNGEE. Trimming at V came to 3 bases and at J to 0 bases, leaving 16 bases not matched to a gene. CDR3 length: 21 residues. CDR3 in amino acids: CASSAPDHVQGALSGANVLTF. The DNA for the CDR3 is TGTGCCAGCAGCGCGCCCGACCATGTACAGGGGGCTCTCTCTGGGGCCAACGTCCTGACTTTC. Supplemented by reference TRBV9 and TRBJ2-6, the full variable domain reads DSGVTQTPKHLITATGQRVTLRCSPRSGDLSVYWYQQSLDQGLQFLIQYYNGEERAKGNILERFSAQQFPDLHSELNLSSLELGDSALYFCASSAPDHVQGALSGANVLTFGAGSRLTVL.

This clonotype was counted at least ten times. The CDR3 DNA is TGTGCCAGCAGTTACAAGGGGCGGACCCAGTACTTC. The encoded protein is CASSYKGRTQYF. The chain combines TRBV6-6 with TRBJ2-5; TRBD1 is a possible D gene (5 bases). This CDR3 has 12 residues. CDR1 and CDR2 (germline): MNHNY, SVGAGI (reference sequence). The ends were cut back, 2 bases at V and 7 bases at J, with 8 bases in the middle.

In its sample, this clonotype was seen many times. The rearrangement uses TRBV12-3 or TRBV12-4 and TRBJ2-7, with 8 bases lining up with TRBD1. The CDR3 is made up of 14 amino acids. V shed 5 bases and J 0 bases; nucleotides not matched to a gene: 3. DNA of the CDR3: TGTGCCAGCAGTGGACAGGGACCCTCCTACGAGCAGTACTTC. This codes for CASSGQGPSYEQYF.

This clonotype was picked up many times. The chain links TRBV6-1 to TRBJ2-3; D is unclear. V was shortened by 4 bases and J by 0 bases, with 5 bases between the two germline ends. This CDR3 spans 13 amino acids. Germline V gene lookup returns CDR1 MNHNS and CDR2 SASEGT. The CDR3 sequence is CASSGSSTDTQYF. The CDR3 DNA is TGTGCCAGCAGTGGATCCAGCACAGATACGCAGTATTTT.

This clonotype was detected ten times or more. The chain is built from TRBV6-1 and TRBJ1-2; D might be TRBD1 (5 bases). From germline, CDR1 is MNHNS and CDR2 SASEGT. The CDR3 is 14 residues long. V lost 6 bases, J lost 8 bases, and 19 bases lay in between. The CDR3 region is CASSRTGGREGYTF. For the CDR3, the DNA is TGTGCCAGCAGCCGCACCGGGGGAAGAGAGGGCTACACCTTC.

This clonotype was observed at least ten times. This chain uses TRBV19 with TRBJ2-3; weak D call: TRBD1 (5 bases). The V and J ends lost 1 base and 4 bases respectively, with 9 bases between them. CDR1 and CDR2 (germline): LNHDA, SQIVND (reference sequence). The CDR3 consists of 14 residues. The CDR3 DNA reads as TGTGCCAGTAGTATAGGGACACGCGCAGATACGCAGTATTTT. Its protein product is CASSIGTRADTQYF. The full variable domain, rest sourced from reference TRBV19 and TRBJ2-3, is DGGITQSPKYLFRKEGQNVTLSCEQNLNHDAMYWYRQDPGQGLRLIYYSQIVNDFQKGDIAEGYSVSREKKESFPLTVTSAQKNPTAFYLCASSIGTRADTQYFGPGTRLTVL.

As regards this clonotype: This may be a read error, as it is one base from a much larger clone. The CDR3 protein is CASSLSSSGVNTATQYF. In nucleotides, the CDR3 is TGCGCCAGCAGCCTGTCCTCCTCTGGGGTTAACACAGCTACGCAGTATTTT. The chain employs TRBV5-1 and TRBJ2-3; D gene unclear. CDR3 size: 17 residues. The germline CDR1 and CDR2 sequences are SGHRS and YFSETQ.

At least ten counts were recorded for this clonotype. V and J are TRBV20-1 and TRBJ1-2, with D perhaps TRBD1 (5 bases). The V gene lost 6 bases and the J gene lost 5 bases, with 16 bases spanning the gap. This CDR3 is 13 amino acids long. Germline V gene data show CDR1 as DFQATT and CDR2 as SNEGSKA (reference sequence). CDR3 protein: CSAIQQDAYGYTF. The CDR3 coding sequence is TGCAGTGCGATCCAACAGGACGCGTATGGCTACACCTTC.

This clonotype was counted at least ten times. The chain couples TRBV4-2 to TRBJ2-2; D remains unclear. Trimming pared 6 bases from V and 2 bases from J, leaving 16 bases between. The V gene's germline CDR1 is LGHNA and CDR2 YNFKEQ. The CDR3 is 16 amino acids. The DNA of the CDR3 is TGTGCCAGCAGACGCGAGGTCGGTCTCAACACCGGGGAGCTGTTTTTT. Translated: CASRREVGLNTGELFF.

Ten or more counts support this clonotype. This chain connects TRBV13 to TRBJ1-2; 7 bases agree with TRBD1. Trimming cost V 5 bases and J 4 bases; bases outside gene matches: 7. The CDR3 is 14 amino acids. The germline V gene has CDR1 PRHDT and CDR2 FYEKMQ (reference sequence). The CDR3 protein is CASSARGSGYGYTF. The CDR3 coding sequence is TGTGCCAGCAGCGCCAGGGGGTCGGGCTATGGCTACACCTTC.

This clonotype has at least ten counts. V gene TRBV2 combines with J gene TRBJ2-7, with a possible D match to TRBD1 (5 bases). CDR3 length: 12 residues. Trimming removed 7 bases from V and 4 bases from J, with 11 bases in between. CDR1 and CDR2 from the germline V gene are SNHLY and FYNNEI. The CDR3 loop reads CASTLTGYEQYF. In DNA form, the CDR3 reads TGTGCCAGCACCCTAACAGGATACGAGCAGTACTTC. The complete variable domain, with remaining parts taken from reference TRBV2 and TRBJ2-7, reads EPEVTQTPSHQVTQMGQEVILRCVPISNHLYFYWYRQILGQKVEFLVSFYNNEISEKSEIFDDQFSVERPDGSNFTLKIRSTKLEDSAMYFCASTLTGYEQYFGPGTRLTVT.

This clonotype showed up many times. CDR3 protein: CASSEWLAEDEQFF. In DNA, the CDR3 is TGTGCCAGCAGTGAATGGTTAGCGGAGGATGAGCAGTTCTTC. This chain uses TRBV6-1 with TRBJ2-1; possible D gene TRBD2, 6 bases. The germline V and J ends were trimmed by 2 bases and 8 bases, with 13 bases remaining between them. Per germline, CDR1 MNHNS and CDR2 SASEGT. CDR3 length: 14 residues.

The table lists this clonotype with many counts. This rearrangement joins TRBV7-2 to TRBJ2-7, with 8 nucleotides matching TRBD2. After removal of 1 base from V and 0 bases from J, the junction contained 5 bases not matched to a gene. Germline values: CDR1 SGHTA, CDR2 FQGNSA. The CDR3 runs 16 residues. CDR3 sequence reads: CASSLGSGRASYEQYF. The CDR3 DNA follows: TGTGCCAGCAGCTTAGGCTCCGGGAGGGCCTCCTACGAGCAGTACTTC.

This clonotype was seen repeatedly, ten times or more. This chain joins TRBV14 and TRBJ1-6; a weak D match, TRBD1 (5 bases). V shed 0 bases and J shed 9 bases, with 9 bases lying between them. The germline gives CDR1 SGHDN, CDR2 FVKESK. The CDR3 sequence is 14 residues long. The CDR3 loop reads CASSQDGTISPLHF. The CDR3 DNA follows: TGTGCCAGCAGCCAAGATGGGACGATTTCACCCCTCCACTTT.

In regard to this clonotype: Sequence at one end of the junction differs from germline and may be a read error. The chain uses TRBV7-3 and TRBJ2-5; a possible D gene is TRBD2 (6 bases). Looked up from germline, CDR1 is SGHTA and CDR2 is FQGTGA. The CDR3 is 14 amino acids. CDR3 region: CASSGSGIGGTQHF. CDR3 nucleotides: TGTGCCAGCAGTGGCTCAGGGATTGGGGGGACCCAGCACTTC. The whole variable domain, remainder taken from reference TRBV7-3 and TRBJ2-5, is GAGVSQTPSNKVTEKGKYVELRCDPISGHTALYWYRQSLGQGPEFLIYFQGTGAADDSGLPNDRFFAVRPEGSVSTLKIQRTERGDSAVYLCASSGSGIGGTQHFGPGTRLLVL.

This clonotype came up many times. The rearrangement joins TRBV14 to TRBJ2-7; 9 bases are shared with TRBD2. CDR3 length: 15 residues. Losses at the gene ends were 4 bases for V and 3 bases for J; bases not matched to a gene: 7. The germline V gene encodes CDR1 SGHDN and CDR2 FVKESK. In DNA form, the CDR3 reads TGTGCCAGCAGCCTTTTGGAGCGGGGGGTCTACGAGCAGTACTTC. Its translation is CASSLLERGVYEQYF.

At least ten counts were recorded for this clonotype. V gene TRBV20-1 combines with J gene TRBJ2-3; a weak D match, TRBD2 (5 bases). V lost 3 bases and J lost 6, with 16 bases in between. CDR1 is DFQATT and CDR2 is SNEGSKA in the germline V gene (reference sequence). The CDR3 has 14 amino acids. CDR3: CSASPGLQLDTQYF. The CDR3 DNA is TGCAGTGCTAGCCCCGGACTCCAGCTCGATACGCAGTATTTT.

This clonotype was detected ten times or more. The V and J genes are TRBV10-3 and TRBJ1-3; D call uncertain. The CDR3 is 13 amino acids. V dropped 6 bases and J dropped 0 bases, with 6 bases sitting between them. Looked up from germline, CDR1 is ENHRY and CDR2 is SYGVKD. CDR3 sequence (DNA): TGTGCCATCAGGCCCTCCTCTGGAAACACCATATATTTT. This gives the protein CAIRPSSGNTIYF.

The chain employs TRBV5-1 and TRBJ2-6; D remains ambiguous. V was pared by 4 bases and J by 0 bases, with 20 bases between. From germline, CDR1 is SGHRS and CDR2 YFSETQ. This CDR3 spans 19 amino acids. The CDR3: CASSPFGPHPLSGANVLTF. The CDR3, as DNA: TGCGCCAGCAGCCCGTTCGGTCCCCATCCCCTCTCTGGGGCCAACGTCCTGACTTTC.

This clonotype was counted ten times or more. In nucleotides, the CDR3 is TGTGCCAGCAGTTTATCAGGGGTGAACCTCTACGAGCAGTACTTC. Its protein product is CASSLSGVNLYEQYF. The rearrangement uses TRBV27 and TRBJ2-7; weak D call: TRBD1 (5 bases). The germline V gene encodes CDR1 MNHEY and CDR2 SMNVEV (reference sequence). Trimming shortened V by 0 bases and J by 3 bases, and 12 bases separated the two germline ends. There are 15 residues in the CDR3.

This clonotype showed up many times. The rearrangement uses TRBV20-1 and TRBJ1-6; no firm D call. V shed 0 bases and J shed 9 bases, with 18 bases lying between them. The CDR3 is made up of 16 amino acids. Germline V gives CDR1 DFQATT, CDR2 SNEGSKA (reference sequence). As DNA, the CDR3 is TGCAGTGCTAGAGACGGCCAGGCAGGTTTGATTTCACCCCTCCACTTT. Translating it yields CSARDGQAGLISPLHF.

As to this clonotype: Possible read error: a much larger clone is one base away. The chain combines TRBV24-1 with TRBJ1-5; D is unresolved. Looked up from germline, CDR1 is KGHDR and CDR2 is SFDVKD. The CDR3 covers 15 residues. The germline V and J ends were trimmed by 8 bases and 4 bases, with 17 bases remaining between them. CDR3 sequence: CATNPVGLANQPQHF. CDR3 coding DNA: TGTGCCACCAACCCGGTGGGGTTGGCAAATCAGCCCCAGCATTTT.

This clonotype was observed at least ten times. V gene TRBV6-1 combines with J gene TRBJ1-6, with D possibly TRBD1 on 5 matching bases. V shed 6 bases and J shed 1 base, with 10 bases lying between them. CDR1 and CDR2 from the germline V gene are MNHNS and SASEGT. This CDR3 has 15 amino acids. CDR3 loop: CASRGDGSYNSPLHF. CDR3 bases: TGTGCCAGCAGAGGGGACGGATCCTATAATTCACCCCTCCACTTT.

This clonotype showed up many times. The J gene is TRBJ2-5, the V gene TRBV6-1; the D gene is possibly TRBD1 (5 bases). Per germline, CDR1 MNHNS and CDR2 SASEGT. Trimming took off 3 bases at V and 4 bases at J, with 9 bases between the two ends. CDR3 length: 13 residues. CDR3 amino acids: CASSESRAETQYF. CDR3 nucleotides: TGTGCCAGCAGTGAGTCCAGGGCAGAGACCCAGTACTTC.

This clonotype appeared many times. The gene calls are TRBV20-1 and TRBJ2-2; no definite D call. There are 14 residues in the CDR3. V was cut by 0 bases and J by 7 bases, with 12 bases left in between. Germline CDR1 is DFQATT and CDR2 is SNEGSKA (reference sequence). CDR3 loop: CSARDIYSGGELFF. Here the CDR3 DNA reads TGCAGTGCTAGAGATATCTACTCAGGCGGGGAGCTGTTTTTT.

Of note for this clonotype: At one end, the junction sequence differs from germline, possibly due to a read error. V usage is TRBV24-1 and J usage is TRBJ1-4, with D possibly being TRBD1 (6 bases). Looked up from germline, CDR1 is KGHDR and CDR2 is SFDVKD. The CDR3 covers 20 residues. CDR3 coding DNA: TGTGCCACCGGTGATTTGTGGGGGGCGGGGCATGAAAATCGGGGAGAAAAACTGTTTTTT. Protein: CATGDLWGAGHENRGEKLFF.

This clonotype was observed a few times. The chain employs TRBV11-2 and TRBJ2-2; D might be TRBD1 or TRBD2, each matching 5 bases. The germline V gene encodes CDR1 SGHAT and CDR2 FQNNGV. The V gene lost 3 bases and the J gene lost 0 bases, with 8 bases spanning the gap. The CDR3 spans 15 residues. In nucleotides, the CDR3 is TGTGCCAGCAGCTTGGGGACGTCGAACACCGGGGAGCTGTTTTTT. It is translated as CASSLGTSNTGELFF.